The 27 T cell receptor beta chains reported below all come from one sample, sequenced in a study of OX40 agonist ivuxolimab in advanced cancers. Clones were read by immunoSEQ multiplex PCR, and TCRdb kept only the in-frame ones, dropping some. The sample records under 85,000 clones, 85% being singletons. The sample consisted of CD4+ or CD8+ T cells sorted from blood, taken in a trial of the OX40 agonist ivuxolimab. Receptor source: an adult with an advanced solid tumor such as melanoma, head and neck, liver or kidney cancer.

V is TRBV28 and J is TRBJ1-5; possible D gene TRBD1, 5 bases. The V and J ends lost 2 bases and 5 bases respectively, with 10 bases between them. Germline-derived CDR1 and CDR2 are MDHEN and SYDVKM. The CDR3 consists of 14 residues. The CDR3 here is CASSLKGKHQPQHF. DNA of the CDR3: TGTGCCAGCAGTTTAAAGGGGAAGCATCAGCCCCAGCATTTT.

The table lists this clone with a few counts. The rearrangement joins TRBV2 to TRBJ1-1; maybe TRBD1 (5 bases). The germline V and J ends were trimmed by 7 bases and 0 bases, with 9 bases remaining between them. Germline V gene data show CDR1 as SNHLY and CDR2 as FYNNEI. This CDR3 spans 13 amino acids. This chain's CDR3 is CASIRRVNTEAFF. In DNA form, the CDR3 reads TGTGCCAGCATCCGCAGGGTGAACACTGAAGCTTTCTTT.

The chain joins TRBV6-5 to TRBJ1-6; tentative D call: TRBD1 (5 bases). There are 11 residues in the CDR3. Between the trimmed V and J ends, which lost 6 bases and 16 bases, there was a span of 13 bases. Germline CDR1 reads MNHEY; CDR2 reads SVGAGI. The CDR3 protein is CASSLRDVLHF. The CDR3 nucleotides read TGTGCCAGCAGCCTCCGGGACGTACTCCACTTT.

CDR3 in amino acids: CASSRGRMASGSNQPQHF. The CDR3, as DNA: TGTGCCAGCAGCCGGGGCCGGATGGCTTCGGGGAGCAATCAGCCCCAGCATTTT. The chain recombines TRBV5-8 with TRBJ1-5; maybe TRBD1 (5 bases). Per the germline V gene, CDR1 is SGHTS and CDR2 is YDEGEE. The V and J ends lost 4 bases and 1 base respectively, with 21 bases between them. This CDR3 region has 18 residues.

As concerns this clone: This same CDR3 is encoded by further DNA sequences in the sample. This chain uses TRBV28 with TRBJ2-5; D gene ambiguous. Trimming left V 5 bases short and J 5 bases short, with 6 bases between. Germline CDR1 and CDR2: MDHEN and SYDVKM. This CDR3 has 11 amino acids. In nucleotides, the CDR3 is TGTGCCAGCAGTCCCCGCGAGACCCAGTACTTC. It codes for CASSPRETQYF.

The chain recombines TRBV7-2 with TRBJ2-5; the match to TRBD2 covers 11 bases. Trimming removed 5 bases from V and 5 bases from J; junction bases left unmatched: 7. The germline V gene has CDR1 SGHTA and CDR2 FQGNSA. The CDR3 is 15 amino acids. CDR3 residues: CASSLSGRAGETQYF. The CDR3 DNA reads TGTGCCAGCAGCCTTAGCGGGAGGGCCGGGGAGACCCAGTACTTC.

The J gene is TRBJ2-7, the V gene TRBV10-3; no firm D call. This CDR3 has 11 amino acids. V was shortened by 2 bases and J by 4 bases, with 3 bases between the two germline ends. From germline, CDR1 is ENHRY and CDR2 SYGVKD. The DNA for the CDR3 is TGTGCCATCAGTGAGACATACGAGCAGTACTTC. Translated, it gives CAISETYEQYF.

This chain connects TRBV11-3 to TRBJ2-5, with TRBD2 matching over 16 bases. From germline, CDR1 is SGHNT and CDR2 YENEEA. Losses at the gene ends were 3 bases for V and 0 bases for J; bases not matched to a gene: 1. This CDR3 contains 17 residues. CDR3 region: CASSLGTSGRDQETQYF. DNA for the CDR3: TGTGCCAGCAGCTTGGGGACTAGCGGGAGGGACCAAGAGACCCAGTACTTC.

This clone occurred a few times. The CDR3 DNA sequence: TGTGCCAGCTCACCGTCGACAGGCTTCGTCGTCGAGCAGTACTTC. Amino acid sequence: CASSPSTGFVVEQYF. This chain uses TRBV18 with TRBJ2-7; tentatively, D is TRBD1 (6 bases). Trimming left V 3 bases short and J 6 bases short, with 18 bases between. This CDR3 is 15 amino acids long. The V gene's germline CDR1 is KGHSH and CDR2 LQKENI.

This clone showed up just once. V usage is TRBV4-1 and J usage is TRBJ2-4; TRBD1 matches at 8 bases. This CDR3 contains 17 residues. CDR1 and CDR2 (germline): MGHRA, YSYEKL. J was trimmed by 7 bases and V by 4 bases; bases with no gene match: 15. The DNA of the CDR3 is TGCGCCAGCAGCCTACCCAGGGGGCCCCAATTCAGGAACATTCAGTACTTC. Its translation is CASSLPRGPQFRNIQYF.

V gene TRBV5-4 combines with J gene TRBJ2-3, with 10 bases lining up with TRBD2. Looked up from germline, CDR1 is SGHNT and CDR2 is YYREEE (reference sequence). V was clipped by 4 bases and J by 3 bases; unmatched bases: 5. This CDR3 spans 15 amino acids. The CDR3 nucleotides are TGTGCCAGCAGCCCTAGCGGGAGCCGTACAGATACGCAGTATTTT. Amino acids: CASSPSGSRTDTQYF.

This clone has just a few counts. This rearrangement joins TRBV15 to TRBJ2-5, with D possibly matching TRBD1 (5 bases). Per germline, CDR1 LNHNV and CDR2 YYDKDF (reference sequence). Trimming shortened V by 1 base and J by 0 bases, and 6 bases separated the two germline ends. The CDR3 is made up of 14 amino acids. CDR3 bases: TGTGCCACCAGCAGAGGGGGCAACCAAGAGACCCAGTACTTC. Translating it yields CATSRGGNQETQYF.

The chain couples TRBV7-3 to TRBJ2-2; D gene ambiguous. This CDR3 contains 13 residues. Trimming stripped 8 bases from V and 7 bases from J, with 14 bases between. CDR1 is SGHTA, CDR2 FQGTGA, per germline. The chain's CDR3 is CASGYSSHGELFF. CDR3 nucleotide sequence: TGTGCCAGCGGGTACAGTTCCCACGGGGAGCTGTTTTTT. Variable domain in full (rest from reference TRBV7-3 and TRBJ2-2): GAGVSQTPSNKVTEKGKYVELRCDPISGHTALYWYRQSLGQGPEFLIYFQGTGAADDSGLPNDRFFAVRPEGSVSTLKIQRTERGDSAVYLCASGYSSHGELFFGEGSRLTVL.

The genes are TRBV2 and TRBJ2-7; TRBD2 might be the D (5 bases). Germline values: CDR1 SNHLY, CDR2 FYNNEI. V was clipped by 7 bases and J by 4 bases, with 14 bases between them. The CDR3 has 13 residues. The DNA of the CDR3 is TGTGCCAGCACCGTGGGCGGGCAGTACGAGCAGTACTTC. Encoded protein: CASTVGGQYEQYF.

The rearrangement links TRBV19 to TRBJ2-4; 9 bases line up with TRBD1. Germline V gene lookup returns CDR1 LNHDA and CDR2 SQIVND (reference sequence). Trimming took 3 bases from V and 3 from J; bases not matched to a gene: 3. CDR3 length: 15 residues. The CDR3 DNA reads as TGTGCCAGTAGTATTCCGACAGGGGGCAAAAACATTCAGTACTTC. Translating gives CASSIPTGGKNIQYF.

The rearrangement uses TRBV6-6 and TRBJ2-3; D gene ambiguous. Trimming stripped 0 bases from V and 4 bases from J, with 11 bases between. This CDR3 region has 15 residues. Germline CDR1 MNHNY, CDR2 SVGAGI (reference sequence). The CDR3 spells CASSYSTASPDTQYF. CDR3 DNA: TGTGCCAGCAGTTACTCGACGGCCAGCCCAGATACGCAGTATTTT.

This chain joins TRBV2 and TRBJ1-4, with 9 bases lining up with TRBD1. V lost 4 bases to trimming and J lost 1 base; unmatched junction nucleotides: 10. Germline V gene sequence: CDR1 SNHLY, CDR2 FYNNEI. CDR3 length: 18 amino acids. The CDR3 sequence is CASSVTGGGLRTNEKLFF. CDR3 nucleotide sequence: TGTGCCAGCAGTGTAACAGGGGGCGGTCTACGAACTAATGAAAAACTGTTTTTT.

This clone has just one count. The rearrangement links TRBV6-6 to TRBJ2-7; maybe TRBD2 (5 bases). The CDR3 runs to 13 residues. Germline values: CDR1 MNHNY, CDR2 SVGAGI (reference sequence). Trimming shortened V by 4 bases and J by 2 bases, and 9 bases separated the two germline ends. CDR3: CASSLTGTYEQYF. Here the CDR3 DNA reads TGTGCCAGCAGTTTGACCGGGACCTACGAGCAGTACTTC.

V usage is TRBV5-1 and J usage is TRBJ2-5, with D perhaps assigned TRBD1 or TRBD2 (5 bases each). Trimming removed 0 bases at V and 2 bases at J, with 17 bases between. Germline V gene lookup returns CDR1 SGHRS and CDR2 YFSETQ. CDR3 length: 17 residues. The chain's CDR3 is CASSLVWGPRGQETQYF. CDR3 DNA: TGCGCCAGCAGCTTGGTTTGGGGACCGAGGGGACAAGAGACCCAGTACTTC.

This clone was counted only a few times. V gene TRBV7-8 combines with J gene TRBJ1-3, with a tentative D call TRBD1 (6 bases). This CDR3 contains 14 residues. Trimming cost V 4 bases and J 0 bases, with 7 bases left between them. Germline V gene sequence: CDR1 SGHVS, CDR2 FQNEAQ. The CDR3 sequence is CASSSRGSGNTIYF. The CDR3 DNA reads TGTGCCAGCAGCTCCAGGGGCTCTGGAAACACCATATATTTT.

The chain links TRBV5-6 to TRBJ2-1, with D tentatively TRBD2 (6 bases). Germline loops: CDR1 SGHDT, CDR2 YYEEEE. There are 15 residues in the CDR3. Trimming took 0 bases from V and 10 from J, leaving 17 bases between them. The CDR3 DNA follows: TGTGCCAGCAGCTTGGGGGGGAGTAGCGGCAGGGAGCAGTTCTTC. Translation gives CASSLGGSSGREQFF.

The chain is built from TRBV5-4 and TRBJ1-5; D not certain. The length of the CDR3 is 12 residues. Germline V lookup: CDR1 SGHNT, CDR2 YYREEE (reference sequence). V was trimmed by 3 bases and J by 10 bases, leaving 11 bases between them. CDR3 sequence (DNA): TGTGCCAGCAGCTCCACCGGCGGCCCCCAGCATTTT. Protein product: CASSSTGGPQHF.

V and J are TRBV5-1 and TRBJ1-4; tentative D call: TRBD1 (5 bases). V dropped 0 bases and J dropped 3 bases, with 9 bases sitting between them. This CDR3 region has 15 residues. Germline loops: CDR1 SGHRS, CDR2 YFSETQ. Written as DNA, the CDR3 is TGCGCCAGCAGCTTGGAGGGAGGGGCTAATGAAAAACTGTTTTTT. This translates into CASSLEGGANEKLFF. Filled out from reference TRBV5-1 and TRBJ1-4, the complete variable domain reads KAGVTQTPRYLIKTRGQQVTLSCSPISGHRSVSWYQQTPGQGLQFLFEYFSETQRNKGNFPGRFSGRQFSNSRSEMNVSTLELGDSALYLCASSLEGGANEKLFFGSGTQLSVL.

CDR3 DNA sequence: TGTGCCAGCAGCCCGGGGCTGACCTATGGCTACACCTTC. It translates to CASSPGLTYGYTF. This chain links TRBV11-2 with TRBJ1-2, with a weak D call TRBD1 (5 bases). CDR3 size: 13 residues. Trimming left V 5 bases short and J 4 bases short, with 11 bases between. In germline, CDR1 is SGHAT, CDR2 FQNNGV.

The chain employs TRBV28 and TRBJ1-3; maybe TRBD1 (5 bases). CDR1 is MDHEN, CDR2 SYDVKM, per germline. This CDR3 region has 16 residues. Trimming removed 3 bases from V and 1 base from J, with 13 bases in between. CDR3 loop: CASSFRQGLSGNTIYF. The CDR3 DNA is TGTGCCAGCAGTTTTCGGCAGGGTTTATCTGGAAACACCATATATTTT.

The V call is TRBV18, the J call TRBJ2-3, with D unresolved. The CDR3 totals 11 residues. V lost 8 bases, J lost 6 bases, and 9 bases lay in between. Per the germline V gene, CDR1 is KGHSH and CDR2 is LQKENI. CDR3 residues: CASRISDTQYF. CDR3 bases: TGTGCCAGCCGTATAAGCGATACGCAGTATTTT.

This chain joins TRBV7-2 and TRBJ1-2; D not resolved. Germline V gene lookup returns CDR1 SGHTA and CDR2 FQGNSA. This CDR3 contains 13 residues. V dropped 2 bases and J dropped 8 bases, with 12 bases sitting between them. The CDR3 region is CASSLSKSSGYTF. CDR3 DNA: TGTGCCAGCAGCTTATCCAAATCGAGCGGCTACACCTTC.